Each of the 30 T cell receptor beta chains below was sequenced from the same sample in a study of CXCR3-negative and CXCR3-positive naive CD8 T cells. 5' RACE that incorporated UMI labels was used to prepare the TRB cDNA libraries. TCRdb processed the 5' RACE reads again and assigns one entry to each CDR3 protein, with no DNA. The repertoire table contains some 67,000 distinct CDR3 sequences. The specimen sequenced was naive CXCR3- CD8+ T cells from blood. Subset of the sample: CD45RO-CCR7+CD27+CD95- naive CD8+ T cells lacking CXCR3 (TNR3-). The receptors originated from a human donor in good health. Some clones in this sample may be carry-over from other donors' samples.

V and J are TRBV13 and TRBJ2-7. Germline V lookup: CDR1 PRHDT, CDR2 FYEKMQ (reference sequence). The CDR3 length is 13 residues. CDR3 region: CASSLERTTEQYF.

CDR3 loop: CASSGGQGIMNTEAFF. This chain links TRBV12-3 or TRBV12-4 with TRBJ1-1; checking the TCRdb D call of TRBD1 is not possible without DNA. The CDR3 spans 16 residues.

This chain uses TRBV29-1 with TRBJ2-1. Germline values: CDR1 SQVTM, CDR2 ANQGSEA. This CDR3 has 16 residues. The CDR3 sequence: CSVLGFGQESYNEQFF.

This chain uses TRBV9 with TRBJ2-5; TCRdb calls TRBD2, which cannot be checked without DNA. This CDR3 has 16 residues. Looked up from germline, CDR1 is SGDLS and CDR2 is YYNGEE. The CDR3 reads CASSQGDLGEGETQYF.

This chain connects TRBV7-2 to TRBJ1-1; TCRdb picks TRBD1, but there is no DNA to check that call. From germline, CDR1 is SGHTA and CDR2 FQGNSA. The CDR3 runs to 13 residues. CDR3 protein: CASSLGTPFGAFF.

The chain recombines TRBV14 with TRBJ2-1; checking the TCRdb D call of TRBD2 is not possible without DNA. CDR3 size: 16 residues. The germline V gene has CDR1 SGHDN and CDR2 FVKESK. The CDR3 spells CASSPWGAGGNNEQFF.

The chain has TRBV4-1 and TRBJ2-1; TCRdb's D call, TRBD1, is unchecked because there is no DNA. Germline V gives CDR1 MGHRA, CDR2 YSYEKL. This CDR3 is 18 amino acids long. Here the CDR3 reads CASSQALTGGALYNEQFF.

V usage is TRBV27 and J usage is TRBJ2-4; TCRdb's assignment of TRBD1 cannot be checked, as there is no DNA. Germline V gene data show CDR1 as MNHEY and CDR2 as SMNVEV (reference sequence). The CDR3 runs 13 residues. The CDR3 sequence: CASSWAAKNIQYF.

V gene TRBV6-5 combines with J gene TRBJ2-5; no DNA is available, so the TRBD2 call from TCRdb remains unchecked. Germline V gene lookup returns CDR1 MNHEY and CDR2 SVGAGI. The CDR3 is made up of 16 amino acids. The CDR3 sequence is CASSPSMARGEETQYF.

The rearrangement joins TRBV12-3 or TRBV12-4 to TRBJ1-4; without DNA, the TCRdb call of TRBD1 cannot be checked. The CDR3 is 14 amino acids. The CDR3 here is CASSPGSVREKLFF.

The chain carries TRBV14 and TRBJ2-2; the TCRdb call, TRBD1, lacks DNA for checking. CDR3 length: 15 residues. Looked up from germline, CDR1 is SGHDN and CDR2 is FVKESK. The CDR3 reads CASSQVPPYTGELFF.

The rearrangement links TRBV29-1 to TRBJ2-1; TCRdb returns TRBD2, unconfirmable since there is no DNA. The CDR3 is made up of 17 amino acids. Germline CDR1 reads SQVTM; CDR2 reads ANQGSEA. The CDR3 spells CSVVGVGAPLHPNEQFF.

The rearrangement links TRBV25-1 to TRBJ1-2; TCRdb returns TRBD1, unconfirmable since there is no DNA. The CDR3 is 16 residues long. Germline V CDR1 and CDR2: MGHDK, SYGVNS. The CDR3 sequence: CASSGPRGEGIYGYTF.

V is TRBV20-1 and J is TRBJ2-1. The CDR3 runs 13 residues. Germline V lookup: CDR1 DFQATT, CDR2 SNEGSKA (reference sequence). CDR3 region: CSASTITYNEQFF.

The chain has TRBV5-6 and TRBJ2-7; the D call from TCRdb, TRBD1, cannot be confirmed without DNA. The CDR3 has 15 amino acids. Germline values: CDR1 SGHDT, CDR2 YYEEEE. CDR3 loop: CASSLLGQGTYEQYF.

The CDR3 protein is CSVEGEQGQSVYEQYF. V is TRBV29-1 and J is TRBJ2-7; TCRdb indicates TRBD1, and absent DNA this call remains unverified. The CDR3 consists of 16 residues. The V gene's germline CDR1 is SQVTM and CDR2 ANQGSEA.

The CDR3 loop is CASSSLGGRDEKLFF. The V and J genes are TRBV5-1 and TRBJ1-4; TCRdb proposes TRBD1, but this gene call is untestable without DNA. Germline CDR1 SGHRS, CDR2 YFSETQ. The CDR3 is 15 residues long.

The chain uses TRBV19 and TRBJ1-1. The CDR3 loop spans 14 amino acids. Germline V CDR1 and CDR2: LNHDA, SQIVND (reference sequence). The CDR3 region is CASSIFAGNTEAFF.

The rearrangement links TRBV7-8 to TRBJ2-1. Looked up from germline, CDR1 is SGHVS and CDR2 is FQNEAQ. The CDR3 sequence is 14 residues long. The CDR3 region is CASSFTQANNEQFF.

The chain couples TRBV29-1 to TRBJ1-5. The length of the CDR3 is 13 residues. The germline CDR1 and CDR2 sequences are SQVTM and ANQGSEA. The CDR3 protein is CSVVTDSNQPQHF.

The rearrangement links TRBV6-5 to TRBJ2-2; absent DNA, TCRdb's TRBD1 call cannot be checked. There are 16 residues in the CDR3. The germline V gene encodes CDR1 MNHEY and CDR2 SVGAGI. The CDR3 spells CASSRLQGTGTGELFF.

CDR3 region: CASSPSAGGETQYF. The chain recombines TRBV6-5 with TRBJ2-5; absent DNA, TCRdb's TRBD2 call cannot be checked. CDR1 and CDR2 from the germline V gene are MNHEY and SVGAGI. This CDR3 comprises 14 residues.

The J gene is TRBJ2-1, the V gene TRBV7-9; TCRdb calls TRBD1, which cannot be checked without DNA. The CDR3 sequence is 14 residues long. Germline lookup yields CDR1 SEHNR and CDR2 FQNEAQ (reference sequence). This chain's CDR3 is CASGRTDTYNEQFF.

The chain uses TRBV11-1 and TRBJ2-5; TCRdb indicates TRBD2, and absent DNA this call remains unverified. The CDR3 sequence is 14 residues long. Germline V lookup: CDR1 SGHAT, CDR2 FQDESV (reference sequence). The CDR3 spells CASSLSAAAETQYF.

The chain is built from TRBV5-5 and TRBJ2-5; TCRdb's D gene call, TRBD2, goes unchecked for lack of DNA. This CDR3 is 17 amino acids long. Germline CDR1 SGHKS, CDR2 YYEKEE (reference sequence). The CDR3 loop is CASSSIPILADQETQYF. Full variable domain (outside the CDR3, taken from reference TRBV5-5 and TRBJ2-5): DAGVTQSPTHLIKTRGQQVTLRCSPISGHKSVSWYQQVLGQGPQFIFQYYEKEERGRGNFPDRFSARQFPNYSSELNVNALLLGDSALYLCASSSIPILADQETQYFGPGTRLLVL.

This rearrangement joins TRBV5-1 to TRBJ2-5; with no DNA, the TCRdb D assignment of TRBD1 cannot be verified. The CDR3 spans 12 residues. Germline CDR1 is SGHRS and CDR2 is YFSETQ. The CDR3: CASSRRDTAQYF. Full variable domain (remainder filled in from reference TRBV5-1 and TRBJ2-5): KAGVTQTPRYLIKTRGQQVTLSCSPISGHRSVSWYQQTPGQGLQFLFEYFSETQRNKGNFPGRFSGRQFSNSRSEMNVSTLELGDSALYLCASSRRDTAQYFGPGTRLLVL.

The V call is TRBV29-1, the J call TRBJ2-1; TCRdb's D call, TRBD2, is unchecked because there is no DNA. The CDR3 extends over 15 amino acids. Germline CDR1 SQVTM, CDR2 ANQGSEA. The CDR3 region is CSVEVSVRAYNEQFF.

The V and J genes are TRBV4-3 and TRBJ2-1. Germline V CDR1 and CDR2: LGHNA, YSLEER. The CDR3 length is 14 residues. This CDR3 reads CASSQELSLNEQFF.

This chain joins TRBV10-3 and TRBJ2-3; absent DNA, TCRdb's TRBD2 call cannot be checked. CDR1 is ENHRY and CDR2 is SYGVKD in the germline V gene. The CDR3 is 16 residues long. The CDR3 is CAISESAGLNTDTQYF.

V and J are TRBV4-3 and TRBJ1-2. Germline V gives CDR1 LGHNA, CDR2 YSLEER. The CDR3 has 14 residues. CDR3 sequence: CASSQDLGHYGYTF.